This T cell receptor beta chain was documented in a study of memory CD4+ T cells and cytomegalovirus serostatus. Single viable CD3+CD4+CD8-CD45RO+ cells were sorted as the memory CD4+ T cells. After thawing, CD4+ T cells were positively selected. Germline lookup yields CDR1 SSHAT and CDR2 FNYEAQ (reference sequence). The CDR3 is made up of 13 amino acids. With regard to this clone: At one end the junction does not follow the germline gene, possibly because of a read error.

The method was immunoSEQ multiplex PCR; TCRdb's version includes in-frame clones alone and lacks a portion of them. There are roughly 84,000 clones in the sample; 65% to 85% occur only once, and around 0.8% lies in the top ten. Sample: memory CD4+ T cells from blood. This sequence was found in an adult in good health and CMV-seronegative. This sequence joins TRBV7-7 and TRBJ2-7; D remains unclear. CDR3 nucleotides: TGTGCTAGCAGCCCTACGACCTCCTACGAGCAGTACTTC. Amino acid sequence: CASSPTTSYEQYF.